This T cell receptor beta chain came from a study of cytomegalovirus exposure and HLA in healthy donors (dated by TCRdb to the late 2010s). Study-level background: According to an earlier analysis of several hundred of the donors, 150 million to 200 million T cells yielded over 100 million unique TCR beta sequences and approximately 300 Gb of sequence data. An early release covering 550 to 700 HLA-typed donors comprised about 300 gigabases of sequencing data and around 85 million unique TCR sequences. Of the approximately 400 genotyped donors, over 65% fell in the genetic ancestry cluster associated with self-reported Caucasian donors. The aim of the study was to test whether cataloging public T cell receptors could identify signatures of past pathogen exposure. The study used immunosequencing to profile the T cell repertoires of several hundred subjects and linked those repertoires to cytomegalovirus serostatus. Besides the first cohort of roughly 660 subjects, a separate validation cohort made up of over 100 different subjects was used. To predict cytomegalovirus infection status, the study brought together high-throughput TCR immunosequencing, statistical association of individual TCRs with disease status, and machine learning. A later analysis re-examined previously published TCR beta repertoires from more than 600 donors and added high-resolution HLA genotyping to investigate patterns of TCR occurrence. In the later analysis, no new phenotypic data were used to find candidate immune exposures; instead, reliance was placed on TCR beta sequences and their occurrence across donors. An earlier analysis of more than 450 of the donors used high-throughput TCR beta sequencing to judge whether each TCR beta V gene segment behaved as functional or pseudogenic. Donor age, sex, ethnicity and CMV serostatus were compiled together with the repertoire data. A later genetic analysis used genome-wide SNP genotypes for about 65% of the 666 donors, treating that subset as a discovery cohort. Every discovery cohort repertoire had been produced on one sequencing platform. Class I and class II HLA loci were covered by the typing at four-digit resolution. Typing coverage varied by locus: 629-630 donors for A, B, C, DRB1 and DQB1; approximately 560 for DQA1; approximately 610 for DPA1; 450 to 480 for DPB1. A few DR-DQ haplotypes were handled as single units for association and clustering because linkage in the cohort was strong. Across about 370 genotyped donors of the cohort, an average of 235,054 unique TCR beta nucleotide sequences per donor were sequenced, and approximately 17% of those sequences were non-productive.

The paper as a whole reports these results and caveats: In a later analysis, TCR association rates were found to vary across HLA loci, with the most associated TCRs seen for DRB1 alleles and the fewest for HLA-C alleles. In a later analysis, 16,951 TCR beta sequences were associated with specific HLA alleles at a false discovery rate of 0.05. Cytomegalovirus status was reported to be diagnosed by the classifier with high specificity and sensitivity in both the original and validation cohorts. Because counts were too low, some 17 rarely observed V segments, including chromosome 9 orphons, were left out of the earlier analysis of roughly 600 of the donors. Strong co-occurrence of HLA alleles, especially DR and DQ, made assigning TCR associations to individual alleles difficult. Roughly uniform sequencing depth across donors was assumed in presence/absence analyses, although this assumption may not hold. In this cohort, only TCR beta chains were sequenced, and detectable features were limited by the absence of alpha or paired-chain data. Compared with the roughly 700-donor mean, donors in an Asian-associated ancestry cluster had fewer N-insertions in productive TCRs, according to a later genetic analysis. The authors suggested that the approach could potentially be extended to other disease states and immunological phenotypes. A group of highly shared sequence variants was considered likely to be a technical artifact of the sequencing pipeline. In an earlier analysis of several hundred of the donors, most TCR beta V segments were observed in productive rearrangements about 90% or about 30% of the time, broadly matching IMGT annotations. In the study, some 180 TCR beta chains were listed as associated with cytomegalovirus. HLA typing was unavailable for some donors at each locus, so association tests used only the typed subset. While some public TCRs were present in many individuals, most TCR sequences turned up only very rarely across donors. Linkage disequilibrium might explain the correlated functional status among segregating V segments, but an unknown experimental factor could not be excluded. For the cohort, immune exposure information was limited to CMV serostatus. According to a later analysis, most CMV-associated TCR beta chains appeared to be HLA-restricted, and the HLA associations seemed to be driven largely by CMV exposure. In vitro tests confirmed that a few of the cytomegalovirus-associated TCR beta chains recognize cytomegalovirus antigens. A further reported finding was that TCR beta sequences accurately predicted the HLA-A and HLA-B alleles for most subjects in the first cohort. V-gene and J-gene trimming of TCR beta chains was associated with a missense DCLRE1C variant in a later genetic analysis, and the association was replicated in an independent cohort. Compared with equally common non-associated chains, HLA-associated TCR beta chains in a later analysis were more clonally expanded and had lower generation probabilities. A later analysis reported that several top co-occurrence clusters appeared linked to parvovirus B19, influenza, CMV and Epstein-Barr virus. Because the 87-base-pair reads could not distinguish some IMGT-functional V segments, including TRBV6-2 and TRBV6-3, those segments were excluded.

There are 15 amino acids in the CDR3, from cysteine to phenylalanine inclusive. The DNA shown is the 45-base CDR3, in frame from base 1. The V and J ends are trimmed by 3 bases and 10 bases, leaving 19 bases between them. Per the germline V gene, MDHEN is the CDR1 and SYDVKM is the CDR2. Of note for this clone: Its specific antigen is unknown. The input lacks base qualities; no much larger clone sits a single base away.

The cohort was made up of approximately 670 healthy bone marrow donors. Cohort members were all nominally healthy when sampled, although unrecorded immune exposures were likely present. The donor tested CMV seropositive, placing the donor among the 310 or so seropositive members of the cohort. A peripheral blood sample was collected from each donor, and TCR beta sequencing was performed on peripheral blood mononuclear cells. The Qiagen DNeasy Blood Extraction Kit was used to extract genomic DNA from the blood cell samples. The library came from the immunoSEQ multiplex PCR assay. A mixture of 60 forward primers for TCR Vbeta segments and 13 reverse primers for TCR Jbeta segments was used in the multiplex PCR. The CDR3 region of rearranged TCR beta genes was amplified from genomic DNA by a multiplex PCR assay. On the Illumina HiSeq System, the amplified TCR beta libraries were sequenced as 87-base-pair reads. In the source study's methods: A later analysis counted about 76 million unique TCR beta chains across the 700 or so repertoires, and 9.5 million to 11 million of these chains were shared by at least two donors. Raw reads were error-corrected and collapsed into unique sequences with a nearest-neighbor algorithm that merged closely related sequences to remove PCR and sequencing errors. CDR3 sequences were aligned to IMGT reference sequences to assign V, D and J gene segments. For a sequence to be retained, a match of at least six nucleotides was required to both a V gene segment and a J gene segment. A rearrangement counted as productive if the CDR3 had no stop codons and remained in frame with V and J, and every other rearrangement counted as non-productive. Following IMGT convention, CDR3 was defined as the stretch from the second conserved V-encoded cysteine up to the conserved J-encoded phenylalanine. The earlier analysis of some 550 of the donors excluded any sequence lacking an unambiguous match to a single V gene segment. An earlier analysis of roughly 590 of the donors called V segments functional above 56.7% productive rearrangements and segregating when the between-donor standard deviation exceeded 5%. To diagnose cytomegalovirus status from the catalog of TCR beta chain sequences, a statistical classification framework was built. In a later analysis, V and J genes were assigned by comparing TCR nucleotide sequences against IMGT/GENE-DB human TR gene sequences. A later analysis assigned CDR3 sequences and most-parsimonious VDJ recombination scenarios with the TCRdist pipeline. In a later analysis, each TCR beta chain was defined by its CDR3 amino acid sequence together with its V-gene family, and reads without a unique V-gene family were excluded. As a way to deal with suspected cross-contamination and a sequencing artifact, a later analysis dropped 450 to 600 nucleotide sequences that were highly shared and had low generation probability. In a later analysis, a clonal expansion index for each public chain was calculated from normalized within-repertoire ranks of inferred template counts. In a later analysis, generation probabilities were computed using a VDJ recombination model fitted to out-of-frame rearrangements, and the results were checked against IGoR. In a later analysis, hypergeometric tests were used to score TCR-TCR, TCR-HLA and TCR-CMV co-occurrence, with a repertoire-size bias correction applied to TCR pairs. To estimate false discovery rates, a later analysis permuted the HLA or CMV assignments 20 times. In a later analysis, co-occurring TCRs were grouped with DBSCAN, and TCRdist sequence similarity was added when clustering was performed within HLA-allele-positive subsets. For co-occurrence clustering, repertoires with fewer than 30,000 or more than 120,000 public chains were excluded, along with five repertoires with anomalous nucleotide sharing. TCRdb stores this immuneACCESS table with in-frame sequences only. Part of the clones is absent; in the studies checked, under half of the shortfall reflects unresolved V genes, and no reason is known for the rest. V and J calls and clone size are as listed in that table; D and trimming were resolved from the DNA. The sample table records under 200,000 clones; 81% of these occur just once. Together, the top ten hold around 2.1% of the sample.

This receptor was obtained from a woman younger than 30 in good health and CMV-seropositive. The sample taken for sequencing was PBMCs. Here the chain combines TRBV28 and TRBJ1-3, and the D gene may be TRBD1, 5 bases matching. The sequenced DNA: TGTGCCAGCAGTTTGCTTTCCGGACCGGGGGTGACCATATATTTT. It translates to CASSLLSGPGVTIYF.